These T cell receptor beta chains were read from a single sample in a study of blood T cells in healthy people across ages. One entry per CDR3 protein, called by TCRdb with MiXCR from the 5' RACE reads. Found here are hundreds of thousands of distinct CDR3 sequences, approximately 31% of them singletons; the top ten hold roughly 15%. Sequenced sample: blood. The receptors originated from a woman of 80 years or more in good health. Each CDR3 is given with its conserved first and last residue. A D gene is named only where the DNA matches it firmly. Only some rows state a clone size, as once, few, many or a class for expanded clones.

d_call j_call clone_size v_call cdr3_nt cdr3_aa
- TRBJ2-3 many TRBV12-3/TRBV12-4 TGTGCCAGCAGTTTCCTGCGGCGCACAGATACGCAGTATTTT CASSFLRRTDTQYF
TRBD2 TRBJ2-5 few TRBV4-2 TGTGCCAGCAGCCAAGATCCTCCTGGCGGGGGGGGGGAGACCCAGTACTTC CASSQDPPGGGGETQYF
- TRBJ1-4 - TRBV20-1 TGCAGTGCTATCCGGGGCCTCAAGGATGAAAAACTGTTTTTT CSAIRGLKDEKLFF
- TRBJ1-3 few TRBV4-2 TGTGCCAGCAGCCAAGATAATAAGGGAACAGGAAACACCATATATTTT CASSQDNKGTGNTIYF
TRBD2 TRBJ2-3 many TRBV7-2 TGTGCCAGCAGCCCGGGGGGGGGGGCCCTAGATACGCAGTATTTT CASSPGGGALDTQYF
TRBD2 TRBJ2-1 - TRBV7-6 TGTGCCAGCAGCCGCATCGAAGGACTAGCGGGGGGTTACAATGAGCAGTTCTTC CASSRIEGLAGGYNEQFF
- TRBJ2-3 few TRBV5-1 TGCGCCAGCAGCTTGAGGGCCCAGGGTGCAGATACGCAGTATTTT CASSLRAQGADTQYF
- TRBJ2-1 - TRBV7-9 TGTGCCAGCAGCTTAGTGGCAGGGCATGATGAGCAGTTCTTC CASSLVAGHDEQFF
- TRBJ1-2 - TRBV3-1 TGTGCCAGCAGCCAAAGCACCTTC CASSQSTF
- TRBJ2-3 many TRBV6-1 TGTGCCAGCAGTGATAAGGGCACAGATACGCAGTATTTT CASSDKGTDTQYF
TRBD1 TRBJ1-1 few TRBV5-1 TGCGCCAGCAGCCCATCGACAGGGATGAAGTTGGCTTTCTTT CASSPSTGMKLAFF
- TRBJ1-2 few TRBV14 TGTGCCAGCAGCCCTCAGCGGAACTATGGCTACACCTTC CASSPQRNYGYTF
- TRBJ1-5 - TRBV21-1 TGTGCCAGCAGCACAAAAGGGGGGCGACAGGACAGGAGACCCCCCCTTAGCAATCAGCCCCAGCATTTT CASSTKGGRQDRRPPLSNQPQHF
TRBD1 TRBJ1-1 - TRBV12-5 TGTGCTAGTGGTCCTCCGGGACAGGGGGACACTGAAGCTTTCTTT CASGPPGQGDTEAFF
TRBD1 TRBJ2-1 - TRBV5-1 TGCGCCAGCAGCTTGGAGGACAGGGAGAACAATGAGCAGTTCTTC CASSLEDRENNEQFF
- TRBJ2-3 - TRBV27 TGTGCCAGCAGTCGAGCCTCGGGGGAAGATACGCAGTATTTT CASSRASGEDTQYF
- TRBJ1-2 few TRBV24-1 TGTGCCACCAGTCGGGGGACGGGAACTAACTATGGCTACACCTTC CATSRGTGTNYGYTF
TRBD1 TRBJ1-5 many TRBV25-1 TGTGCCAGCAGTGCTCAGGGGGATCAGCCCCAGCATTTT CASSAQGDQPQHF
- TRBJ2-3 few TRBV4-3 TGCGCCAGCAGCCAATCGGGTGGGGGGGCCACAGATACGCAGTATTTT CASSQSGGGATDTQYF
TRBD1 TRBJ2-7 once TRBV5-1 TGCGCCAGCAGCTTGGTCGGGACAGGGGGAAGGTACGAGCAGTACTTC CASSLVGTGGRYEQYF
- TRBJ2-4 many TRBV7-2 TGTGCCAGCAGCCGCGGAACAGGGATTAGGGGAGACAAAAACATTCAGTACTTC CASSRGTGIRGDKNIQYF
- TRBJ2-1 many TRBV7-2 TGTGCCAGCAGCCTCGTCCCACAGGCGAGCTCCTACAATGAGCAGTTCTTC CASSLVPQASSYNEQFF
- TRBJ1-1 - TRBV24-1 TGTGCCACCAGTGCCCATGGACAGACGAACACTGAAGCTTTCTTT CATSAHGQTNTEAFF
- TRBJ1-1 - TRBV5-1 TGCGCCAGCAGCTTAGGGACGAACTCCTTCCACACTGAAGCTTTCTTT CASSLGTNSFHTEAFF
- TRBJ2-2 few TRBV27 TGTGCCAGCAGTTTGCTTGGAGGCACCGGGGAGCTGTTTTTT CASSLLGGTGELFF
- TRBJ1-2 many TRBV7-2 TGTGCCAGCAGCTCGGGGGGGGTAGCTAACTATGGCTACACCTTC CASSSGGVANYGYTF
TRBD1 TRBJ1-4 many TRBV27 TGTGCCAGCAGTCGACAGGGTTGGGGTAATGAAAAACTGTTTTTT CASSRQGWGNEKLFF